The rows below give T cell receptor beta chains drawn from one sample of a study of shared clonotypes between healthy human individuals. TCRdb's copy holds only in-frame clones and misses some; the assay was immunoSEQ multiplex PCR. Of around 720,000 clones in the sample, 60% to 75% were seen once. The specimen was memory CD4+ T cells sorted from blood. These receptors all come from a woman in her twenties or thirties in good health. CDR3s include the opening cysteine and the closing phenylalanine or tryptophan. The D gene is left open where the match is weak. Where a row states a size, it is once, few, many or the class of an expanded clone; other rows omit it.

abundance	j_gene	v_gene	d_gene	len	CDR3nt	CDR3aa
-	TRBJ1-1	TRBV29-1	-	14	TGCAGCGTTGAAGTAGGGCGGGGAGAAACTGAAGCTTTCTTT	CSVEVGRGETEAFF
-	TRBJ2-3	TRBV7-8	TRBD2	15	TGTGCCAGCAGCTCTAGCGGGGCTAGCACAGATACGCAGTATTTT	CASSSSGASTDTQYF
-	TRBJ1-1	TRBV2	-	13	TGTGCCAGCAGCGAAGGTCGGACAGCTGAAGCTTTCTTT	CASSEGRTAEAFF
few	TRBJ2-5	TRBV7-2	TRBD2	17	TGTGCCAGCAGCTTGGGGCTAGCGGGAGAAGGAGGAGAGACCCAGTACTTC	CASSLGLAGEGGETQYF
-	TRBJ2-1	TRBV28	-	11	TGTGCCAGCAGTTTACGCGATGAGCAGTTCTTC	CASSLRDEQFF
-	TRBJ1-1	TRBV11-2	-	15	TGTGCCAGCAGCTCCCAGTTCAGAGGGGCGCGAGAAGCTTTCTTT	CASSSQFRGAREAFF
-	TRBJ2-1	TRBV25-1	TRBD1	18	TGTGCCAGCAGTGACGTCCCGGGACAGGGGGGCGTGAACAATGAGCAGTTCTTC	CASSDVPGQGGVNNEQFF
-	TRBJ1-1	TRBV7-8	TRBD1	16	TGTGCCAGCAGCCTATCTTCGACAGGGGTGGGAACTGAAGCTTTCTTT	CASSLSSTGVGTEAFF
-	TRBJ2-7	TRBV18	-	12	TGTGCCAGCTCACCCGGGGGCTACGAGCAGTACTTC	CASSPGGYEQYF
-	TRBJ2-5	TRBV11-2	-	13	TGTGCCAGCAGCTTCTCTACAGGAGAGACCCAGTACTTC	CASSFSTGETQYF
-	TRBJ1-3	TRBV11-1	-	12	TGTGCCAGCAGCTTAGGTGGAAACACCATATATTTT	CASSLGGNTIYF
-	TRBJ1-5	TRBV28	-	14	TGTGCCAGCAATCCACAGGGAACCGGCCAGCCCCAGCATTTT	CASNPQGTGQPQHF
-	TRBJ1-2	TRBV6-4	TRBD1	14	TGTGCCAGCAGTGACTCGGGACAGGGGGGTGGCTACACCTTC	CASSDSGQGGGYTF
-	TRBJ2-1	TRBV28	-	16	TGTGCCAGTCAAGGGTTTAGGACTTCGCTAGACAATGAGCAGTTCTTC	CASQGFRTSLDNEQFF
-	TRBJ1-5	TRBV28	-	18	TGTGCCAGCAGCGCGATGAGGGGACGCTCTTCGAGCAATCAGCCCCAGCATTTT	CASSAMRGRSSSNQPQHF
-	TRBJ2-7	TRBV5-5	-	13	TGTGCCAGCAGCCCGCAGCAGGGGTACGAGCAGTACTTC	CASSPQQGYEQYF
many	TRBJ2-2	TRBV11-3	TRBD2	16	TGTGCCAGCAGCTTAGTCCTAGCGGAGAACACCGGGGAGCTGTTTTTT	CASSLVLAENTGELFF
once	TRBJ1-4	TRBV27	-	15	TGTGCCAGCAGTTTCCAGTTTTCAACTAATGAAAAACTGTTTTTT	CASSFQFSTNEKLFF
once	TRBJ2-1	TRBV18	TRBD1	14	TGTGCCAGCTCACCGGGACAGGGGGGTAATGAGCAGTTCTTC	CASSPGQGGNEQFF
-	TRBJ2-6	TRBV7-2	TRBD1	18	TGTGCCAGCAGCGCCCGGGACAGGCCCTTTGTTGGGGCCAACGTCCTGACTTTC	CASSARDRPFVGANVLTF
-	TRBJ2-5	TRBV15	-	12	TGTGCCACGAAGGGACCAGAAGAGACCCAGTACTTC	CATKGPEETQYF
-	TRBJ2-3	TRBV28	TRBD2	15	TGTGCCGGAAGTACTAGCGGGAGTTCGGAAGATACGCAGTATTTT	CAGSTSGSSEDTQYF
-	TRBJ2-7	TRBV13	TRBD1	14	TGTGCCAGCAGCTCAAACAGGGGGCGCCACGAGCAGTACTTC	CASSSNRGRHEQYF
-	TRBJ1-2	TRBV4-1	TRBD1	14	TGCGCCAGCAGACCTCTCGGACAGGGGGATGGCTACACCTTC	CASRPLGQGDGYTF
-	TRBJ2-1	TRBV7-2	-	16	TGTGCCAGCAGCTTAGCGGTTCTAGTTCGCAACAATGAGCAGTTCTTC	CASSLAVLVRNNEQFF
-	TRBJ1-4	TRBV10-3	-	13	TGTGCCATCAGTGAGGGAACTAATGAAAAACTGTTTTTT	CAISEGTNEKLFF
-	TRBJ2-1	TRBV10-3	TRBD1	15	TGTGCCATCAGTGAGCGACAGGGCTCCTACAATGAGCAGTTCTTC	CAISERQGSYNEQFF
-	TRBJ1-5	TRBV30	-	13	TGTGCCTGGACCCCAGGGGCTGGACAGCCCCAGCATTTT	CAWTPGAGQPQHF
-	TRBJ1-4	TRBV7-9	TRBD1	18	TGTGCCAGCAGCTCAGGGACAGGGGGCGATTCTTTAAGTGAAAAACTGTTTTTT	CASSSGTGGDSLSEKLFF
many	TRBJ1-2	TRBV6-1	-	14	TGTGCCAGCAGTGAACCTCCAGGACACTCTGGCTACACCTTC	CASSEPPGHSGYTF
-	TRBJ1-1	TRBV6-6	TRBD1	14	TGTGCCAGCAGACCCTACGACAGGGGCACTGAAGCTTTCTTT	CASRPYDRGTEAFF
many	TRBJ1-4	TRBV4-1	-	17	TGCGCCAGCAGCCAAGTCGCCACAGGCGCGACTAATGAAAAACTGTTTTTT	CASSQVATGATNEKLFF
-	TRBJ2-7	TRBV14	-	14	TGTGCCAGCAGCCAAGTGGACCCTGCCCACGAGCAGTACTTC	CASSQVDPAHEQYF
-	TRBJ2-2	TRBV11-3	TRBD2	16	TGTGCCAGCAGCTTAGGCGGGGGAGCAAACACCGGGGAGCTGTTTTTT	CASSLGGGANTGELFF
few	TRBJ2-7	TRBV4-2	TRBD1	15	TGTGCCAGCAGCCAAGACAGGGGGCTTGCCTACGAGCAGTACTTC	CASSQDRGLAYEQYF
-	TRBJ2-7	TRBV7-2	TRBD2	14	TGTGCCAGCAGCTTAGGTCCTAGCGGCTACGAGCAGTACTTC	CASSLGPSGYEQYF
-	TRBJ2-5	TRBV5-4	-	14	TGTGCCAGCAGCTTGAAGGACGGGTTAGAGACCCAGTACTTC	CASSLKDGLETQYF
few	TRBJ2-3	TRBV6-1	-	14	TGTGCCAGCAGTGAATTGCAGGGCACAGATACGCAGTATTTT	CASSELQGTDTQYF
once	TRBJ2-3	TRBV19	TRBD1	15	TGTGCCAGTAGCCCGGGACAGGGGTACACAGATACGCAGTATTTT	CASSPGQGYTDTQYF
-	TRBJ2-3	TRBV30	TRBD2	13	TGTGCCTGGAGTGCTAGCGGGATTAGAACGCAGTATTTT	CAWSASGIRTQYF
-	TRBJ2-2	TRBV6-1	-	15	TGTGCCACCATGCCCCAGGGAGATTACACCGGGGAGCTGTTTTTT	CATMPQGDYTGELFF
once	TRBJ1-5	TRBV18	-	14	TGTGCCAGCTCACCAGGTCAGGGCAATCAGCCCCAGCATTTT	CASSPGQGNQPQHF
many	TRBJ1-5	TRBV19	-	14	TGTGCCAGTAAACAGCCGTTTGACTATCAGCCCCAGCATTTT	CASKQPFDYQPQHF
few	TRBJ1-1	TRBV2	-	12	TGTGCCAGCAGTGTGCGAAACTTTGAAGCTTTCTTT	CASSVRNFEAFF
-	TRBJ2-4	TRBV2	-	16	TGTGCCAGCAGAACGCACGGGGGACGGGCGGAAAACATTCAGTACTTC	CASRTHGGRAENIQYF
-	TRBJ2-1	TRBV4-1	-	16	TGCGCCAGCAGCCAAGGCCCACAGGGGGGGCGAAATGAGCAGTTCTTC	CASSQGPQGGRNEQFF
-	TRBJ2-7	TRBV7-2	TRBD2	15	TGTGCCAGCAGTTCCAGGACTAGCGAGACCTACGAGCAGTACTTC	CASSSRTSETYEQYF
-	TRBJ2-7	TRBV18	TRBD1	13	TGTGCCAGCTCACCTGGCTCGGACAGGAACTTTCACTTC	CASSPGSDRNFHF
-	TRBJ2-7	TRBV7-8	TRBD2	15	TGTGCCAGCCGATCACGTAGCGGGAGAGCCTACGAGCAGTACTTC	CASRSRSGRAYEQYF
-	TRBJ2-3	TRBV5-1	TRBD2	16	TGCGCCAGCAGCAGGACTAGCGGGACTTACACAGATACGCAGTATTTT	CASSRTSGTYTDTQYF
-	TRBJ2-7	TRBV5-8	TRBD2	17	TGTGCCAGCAGCTTGGCCAAGACTAGCGGGAGAAACTACGAGCAGTACTTC	CASSLAKTSGRNYEQYF
-	TRBJ2-2	TRBV11-2	TRBD2	16	TGTGCCAGCAGCCGGACTAGCGGGGGGAACACCGGGGAGCTGTTTTTT	CASSRTSGGNTGELFF
-	TRBJ2-1	TRBV11-3	-	15	TGTGCCAGCAGTTTAAGAGGGGCCTCCTACAATGAGCAGTTCTTC	CASSLRGASYNEQFF
-	TRBJ1-2	TRBV30	-	12	TGTGCCTGGAGTGTAAAGGGCACCAGCTACACCTTC	CAWSVKGTSYTF
few	TRBJ1-5	TRBV30	-	13	TGTGCCTGGAGTGTGGGTCTTGACCGGCCCCAGCATTTT	CAWSVGLDRPQHF